The next 8 T cell receptor beta chains were all read from a single sample in a study of Ad26.COV2.S vaccination and SARS-CoV-2 variants. Treatment here: over 15 received Ad26.COV2.S at low or high dose, single or two shots; roughly five received placebo; per-sample allocation not given. Specimens were obtained on day 63 following the first vaccine or placebo injection. Data came from immunoSEQ multiplex PCR; TCRdb stores just in-frame clones and leaves some out. The sample contains 250,000 or so clones, approximately 90% of which appear only once. The sequences come from peripheral blood, collected in a trial of Ad26.COV2.S vaccine versus placebo. The receptor source for this set is a person aged 18-65 years who received the Ad26.COV2.S COVID-19 vaccine or a placebo.

The chain couples TRBV2 to TRBJ2-3; perhaps D is TRBD1 or TRBD2 (5 bases each). Germline loops: CDR1 SNHLY, CDR2 FYNNEI. V was clipped by 7 bases and J by 4 bases, with 15 bases between them. The CDR3 sequence is 14 residues long. The CDR3 protein is CASTGGFYADTQYF. The CDR3 nucleotides read TGTGCCAGCACTGGGGGATTTTACGCAGATACGCAGTATTTT. The full variable domain, with the rest looked up from reference TRBV2 and TRBJ2-3, is EPEVTQTPSHQVTQMGQEVILRCVPISNHLYFYWYRQILGQKVEFLVSFYNNEISEKSEIFDDQFSVERPDGSNFTLKIRSTKLEDSAMYFCASTGGFYADTQYFGPGTRLTVL.

The chain links TRBV18 to TRBJ2-5; TRBD2 matches 12 bases. J lost 4 bases, V lost 3 bases, and 6 bases had no gene match. The CDR3 loop spans 16 amino acids. The germline gives CDR1 KGHSH, CDR2 LQKENI. The CDR3 coding sequence is TGTGCCAGCTCACCTCCGGGACTAGCGGGCCCAGAGACCCAGTACTTC. Translated, it gives CASSPPGLAGPETQYF.

CDR3 sequence (DNA): TGTGCCAGCAGCTGGGGACTTCTAGGGGCAACTAACTATGGCTACACCTTC. It is translated as CASSWGLLGATNYGYTF. This chain links TRBV5-8 with TRBJ1-2, with D possibly TRBD1 on 5 matching bases. Germline V gene sequence: CDR1 SGHTS, CDR2 YDEGEE. V lost 3 bases, J lost 0 bases, and 18 bases lay in between. This CDR3 region has 17 residues. Supplemented by reference TRBV5-8 and TRBJ1-2, the full variable domain reads EAGVTQSPTHLIKTRGQQATLRCSPISGHTSVYWYQQALGLGLQFLLWYDEGEERNRGNFPPRFSGRQFPNYSSELNVNALELEDSALYLCASSWGLLGATNYGYTFGSGTRLTVV.

This clone was found a few times. This chain uses TRBV20-1 with TRBJ2-3; D ambiguous. Germline assignment: CDR1 DFQATT and CDR2 SNEGSKA (reference sequence). The CDR3 runs 10 residues. The V and J ends lost 7 bases and 5 bases respectively, with 7 bases between them. The CDR3 nucleotides read TGCAGTGTGAGAAAAGATACGCAGTATTTT. This translates into CSVRKDTQYF.

The CDR3 DNA reads as TGTGCCAGCAGCTTAGGTAGGAGTTTGGCCACAGATACGCAGTATTTT. Amino acid sequence: CASSLGRSLATDTQYF. The chain is built from TRBV7-7 and TRBJ2-3; D not certain. Looked up from germline, CDR1 is SSHAT and CDR2 is FNYEAQ (reference sequence). V was cut by 1 base and J by 2 bases, with 13 bases left in between. CDR3 length equals 16 residues. Complete variable domain (other parts from reference TRBV7-7 and TRBJ2-3): GAGVSQSPRYKVTKRGQDVTLRCDPISSHATLYWYQQALGQGPEFLTYFNYEAQPDKSGLPSDRFSAERPEGSISTLTIQRTEQRDSAMYRCASSLGRSLATDTQYFGPGTRLTVL.

This clone was seen only once. The chain joins TRBV19 to TRBJ1-2; D remains ambiguous. The germline V gene has CDR1 LNHDA and CDR2 SQIVND (reference sequence). Trimming stripped 1 base from V and 8 bases from J, with 11 bases between. The CDR3 extends over 13 amino acids. Here the CDR3 reads CASSIVRVGGYTF. The CDR3 bases are TGTGCCAGTAGTATAGTTAGGGTCGGCGGCTACACCTTC.

The chain employs TRBV7-2 and TRBJ2-3; D is uncertain. The germline V and J ends were trimmed by 4 bases and 0 bases, with 5 bases remaining between them. Germline CDR1 SGHTA, CDR2 FQGNSA. The CDR3 sequence is 13 residues long. The DNA of the CDR3 is TGTGCCAGCAGCTCCGTAAGCACAGATACGCAGTATTTT. Its protein is CASSSVSTDTQYF.

The V gene is TRBV5-1, the J gene TRBJ2-4; D is possibly TRBD1 or TRBD2 (5 bases each). The CDR3 loop spans 16 amino acids. Per germline, CDR1 SGHRS and CDR2 YFSETQ. V gave up 2 bases and J gave up 0 bases, with 12 bases separating them. CDR3 amino acids: CASSLLDGTAKNIQYF. CDR3 in DNA: TGCGCCAGCAGCTTACTTGATGGGACAGCCAAAAACATTCAGTACTTC.